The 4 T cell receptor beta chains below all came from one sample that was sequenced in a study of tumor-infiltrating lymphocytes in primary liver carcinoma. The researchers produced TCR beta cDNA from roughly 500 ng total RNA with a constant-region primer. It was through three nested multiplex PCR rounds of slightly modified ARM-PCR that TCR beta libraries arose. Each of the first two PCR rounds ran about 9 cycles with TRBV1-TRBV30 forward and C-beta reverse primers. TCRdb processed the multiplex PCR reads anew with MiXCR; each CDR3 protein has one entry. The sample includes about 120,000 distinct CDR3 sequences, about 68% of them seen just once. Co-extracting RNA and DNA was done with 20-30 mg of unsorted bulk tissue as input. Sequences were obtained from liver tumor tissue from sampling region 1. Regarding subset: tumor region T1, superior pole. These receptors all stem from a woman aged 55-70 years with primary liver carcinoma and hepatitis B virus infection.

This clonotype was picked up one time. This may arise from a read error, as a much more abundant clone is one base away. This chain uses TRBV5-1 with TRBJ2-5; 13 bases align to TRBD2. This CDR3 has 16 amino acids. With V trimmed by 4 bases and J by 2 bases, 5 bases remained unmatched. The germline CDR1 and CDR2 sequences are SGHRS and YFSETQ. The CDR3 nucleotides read TGCGCCAGCAGCGGGGGACTAGCGGGGATACAAGAGACCCAGTACTTC. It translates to CASSGGLAGIQETQYF.

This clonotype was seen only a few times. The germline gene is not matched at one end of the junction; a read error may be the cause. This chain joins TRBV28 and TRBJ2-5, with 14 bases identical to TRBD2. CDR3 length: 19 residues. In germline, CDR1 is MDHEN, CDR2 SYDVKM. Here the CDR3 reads CANSWRGLAGAGGQETQYF. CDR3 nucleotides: TGTGCCAACAGTTGGAGGGGACTAGCGGGAGCGGGTGGCCAAGAGACCCAGTACTTC.

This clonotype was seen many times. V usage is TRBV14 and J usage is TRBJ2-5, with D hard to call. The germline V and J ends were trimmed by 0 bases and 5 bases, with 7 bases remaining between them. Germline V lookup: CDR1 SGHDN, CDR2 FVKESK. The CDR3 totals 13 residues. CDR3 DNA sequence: TGTGCCAGCAGCCAAGAAGGAAAGGAGACCCAGTACTTC. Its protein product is CASSQEGKETQYF.

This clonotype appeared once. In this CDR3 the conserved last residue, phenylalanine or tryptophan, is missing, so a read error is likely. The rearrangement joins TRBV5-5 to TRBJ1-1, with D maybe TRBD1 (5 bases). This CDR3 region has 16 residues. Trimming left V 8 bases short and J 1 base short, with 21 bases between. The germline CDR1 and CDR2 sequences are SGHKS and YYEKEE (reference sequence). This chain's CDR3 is CASSGMIGTANTEAFI. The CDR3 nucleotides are TGTGCCAGTAGCGGGATGATAGGGACTGCGAACACTGAAGCTTTCATT.